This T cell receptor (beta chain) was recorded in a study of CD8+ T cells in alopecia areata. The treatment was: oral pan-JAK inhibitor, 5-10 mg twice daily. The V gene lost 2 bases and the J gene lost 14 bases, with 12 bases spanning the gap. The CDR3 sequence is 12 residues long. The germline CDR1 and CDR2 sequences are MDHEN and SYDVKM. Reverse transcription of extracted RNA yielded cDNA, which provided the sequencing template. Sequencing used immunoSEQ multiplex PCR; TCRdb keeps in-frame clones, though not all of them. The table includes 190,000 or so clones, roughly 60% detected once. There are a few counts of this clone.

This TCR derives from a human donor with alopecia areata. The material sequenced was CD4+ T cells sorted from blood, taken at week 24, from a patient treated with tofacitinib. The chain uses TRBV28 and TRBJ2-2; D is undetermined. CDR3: CASSLGRVHLFF. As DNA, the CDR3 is TGTGCCAGCAGTTTAGGCCGGGTTCACCTGTTTTTT.